These 25 T cell receptor beta chains originate from one sample sequenced in a study of T cell responses to AZD1222 COVID-19 vaccine. Profiled with immunoSEQ multiplex PCR; TCRdb holds only in-frame clones, not every one. The data show roughly 92,000 clones, around nine tenths seen once. The starting material was peripheral blood, obtained 28 days after the second AZD1222 dose. These receptors were obtained from an adult who received the AZD1222 COVID-19 vaccine.

This chain joins TRBV5-1 and TRBJ2-2, with a tentative D call TRBD1 (6 bases). The CDR3 extends over 13 amino acids. Germline V CDR1 and CDR2: SGHRS, YFSETQ. The V and J ends lost 5 bases and 1 base respectively, with 6 bases between them. The CDR3 nucleotides read TGCGCCAGCAGGACAGGGAACACCGGGGAGCTGTTTTTT. Its protein product is CASRTGNTGELFF.

This clone occurred a few times. The chain combines TRBV5-8 with TRBJ1-1; the D is unclear. V was pared by 0 bases and J by 4 bases, with 16 bases between. Looked up from germline, CDR1 is SGHTS and CDR2 is YDEGEE. This CDR3 region has 16 residues. In nucleotides, the CDR3 is TGTGCCAGCAGCTTGGTTCGGGGAAGTTTAGTCACTGAAGCTTTCTTT. It translates to CASSLVRGSLVTEAFF.

V and J are TRBV7-8 and TRBJ1-5; D gene ambiguous. Germline V gives CDR1 SGHVS, CDR2 FQNEAQ. V was clipped by 1 base and J by 6 bases, with 16 bases between them. The CDR3 contains 16 residues. The CDR3 loop reads CASSLVAGESRQPQHF. CDR3 coding DNA: TGTGCCAGCAGCTTAGTAGCGGGAGAATCTCGTCAGCCCCAGCATTTT.

This rearrangement joins TRBV5-1 to TRBJ2-7, with 10 bases identical to TRBD2. The CDR3 totals 15 residues. Trimming removed 3 bases from V and 0 bases from J; junction bases left unmatched: 3. Germline CDR1 reads SGHRS; CDR2 reads YFSETQ. In DNA form, the CDR3 reads TGCGCCAGCAGCTACGGGACTAGCGACTCCTACGAGCAGTACTTC. Protein: CASSYGTSDSYEQYF.

This rearrangement joins TRBV2 to TRBJ1-5; tentative D call: TRBD1 (5 bases). Germline CDR1 and CDR2: SNHLY and FYNNEI. The V end lost 3 bases, the J end lost 6 bases, and 12 bases lay between the germline ends. The length of the CDR3 is 14 residues. The CDR3 is CASSDWSGIQPQHF. As DNA, the CDR3 is TGTGCCAGCAGTGATTGGTCAGGGATTCAGCCCCAGCATTTT.

DNA of the CDR3: TGTGCCAGCCGGGGCGGAGATAATTCACCCCTCCACTTT. Residues: CASRGGDNSPLHF. The chain couples TRBV12-3 or TRBV12-4 to TRBJ1-6; perhaps TRBD1 as D (5 bases). The germline V and J ends were trimmed by 8 bases and 5 bases, with 10 bases remaining between them. The CDR3 is made up of 13 amino acids.

This clone was detected only once. The CDR3 spells CASSGQGSEQFF. The CDR3 DNA follows: TGTGCCAGCAGTGGACAGGGTAGTGAGCAGTTCTTC. The gene calls are TRBV2 and TRBJ2-1; 7 positions match TRBD1. Germline V CDR1 and CDR2: SNHLY, FYNNEI. J lost 9 bases, V lost 4 bases, and 3 bases had no gene match. The CDR3 length is 12 residues.

The chain combines TRBV10-1 with TRBJ2-5; weak D call: TRBD2 (7 bases). V was pared by 5 bases and J by 3 bases, with 10 bases between. The germline CDR1 and CDR2 sequences are WNHNN and SYGVQD (reference sequence). The CDR3 covers 13 residues. DNA for the CDR3: TGCGCCAGCAGTCTAGGGGGGGAAGAGACCCAGTACTTC. It yields the protein CASSLGGEETQYF.

The V gene is TRBV19, the J gene TRBJ1-2; TRBD1 matches at 8 bases. This CDR3 spans 15 amino acids. Germline trimming cut 3 bases from V and 3 bases from J; bases unmatched to any gene: 6. Germline CDR1 and CDR2: LNHDA and SQIVND (reference sequence). CDR3 loop: CASSIDRGRDYGYTF. Written as DNA, the CDR3 is TGTGCCAGTAGTATCGACAGGGGTAGGGACTATGGCTACACCTTC. The full variable domain, completed using reference TRBV19 and TRBJ1-2, is DGGITQSPKYLFRKEGQNVTLSCEQNLNHDAMYWYRQDPGQGLRLIYYSQIVNDFQKGDIAEGYSVSREKKESFPLTVTSAQKNPTAFYLCASSIDRGRDYGYTFGSGTRLTVV.

The chain is built from TRBV6-4 and TRBJ1-4; a possible D gene is TRBD1 (5 bases). V was clipped by 6 bases and J by 1 base, with 15 bases between them. CDR3 length: 16 residues. Germline CDR1 and CDR2: MRHNA and SNTAGT. The CDR3 reads CASRVSRQLTNEKLFF. CDR3 DNA sequence: TGTGCCAGCAGGGTTAGCCGACAGTTAACTAATGAAAAACTGTTTTTT.

The chain combines TRBV6-5 with TRBJ1-1, with 11 bases that match TRBD1. V trimming: 2 bases; J trimming: 1 base; junction bases outside the gene matches: 3. This CDR3 spans 16 amino acids. Per germline, CDR1 MNHEY and CDR2 SVGAGI. CDR3 nucleotides: TGTGCCAGCAGTTACGGGACAGGGGGGGGGAACACTGAAGCTTTCTTT. Residues: CASSYGTGGGNTEAFF.

J is TRBJ1-2 and V is TRBV7-9, with D perhaps matching TRBD1 (5 bases). Per the germline V gene, CDR1 is SEHNR and CDR2 is FQNEAQ (reference sequence). The CDR3 is made up of 15 amino acids. V was cut by 2 bases and J by 3 bases, with 13 bases left in between. DNA for the CDR3: TGTGCCAGCAGCTTACGAGGGGAGATTGACTATGGCTACACCTTC. Protein product: CASSLRGEIDYGYTF.

This clone was seen a single time. The chain carries TRBV6-5 and TRBJ1-1, with D possibly being TRBD1 (5 bases). Trimming pared 5 bases from V and 6 bases from J, leaving 19 bases between. The CDR3 sequence is 15 residues long. Germline V CDR1 and CDR2: MNHEY, SVGAGI. CDR3 in DNA: TGTGCCAGCAGTCCGGGTTGGGCAGGGAGCGCTGAAGCTTTCTTT. It yields the protein CASSPGWAGSAEAFF.

The rearrangement links TRBV7-2 to TRBJ2-3, with D hard to call. Germline CDR1 SGHTA, CDR2 FQGNSA. The CDR3 consists of 13 residues. Trimming removed 1 base at V and 4 bases at J, with 6 bases between. CDR3 sequence (DNA): TGTGCCAGCAGCTTAGTATTAGCAGATACGCAGTATTTT. Protein product: CASSLVLADTQYF.

With respect to this clone: Within the sample, other DNA sequences also encode this same CDR3. The chain couples TRBV5-1 to TRBJ2-3; 10 bases map to TRBD2. This CDR3 is 16 amino acids long. J lost 3 bases, V lost 3 bases, and 7 bases had no gene match. Germline assignment: CDR1 SGHRS and CDR2 YFSETQ. The CDR3 loop is CASSSRLAGGTDTQYF. CDR3 in DNA: TGCGCCAGCAGCTCTCGACTAGCGGGTGGGACAGATACGCAGTATTTT.

V is TRBV19 and J is TRBJ2-2; TRBD1 agrees at 7 bases. Germline V CDR1 and CDR2: LNHDA, SQIVND (reference sequence). Losses at the gene ends were 5 bases for V and 5 bases for J; bases not matched to a gene: 11. The CDR3 covers 16 residues. Here the CDR3 DNA reads TGTGCCAGTAGTCCCGAACAGGGGTGGCGGACCGGGGAGCTGTTTTTT. Its protein product is CASSPEQGWRTGELFF.

The chain couples TRBV5-6 to TRBJ1-1, with TRBD1 matching 9 bases. This CDR3 contains 16 residues. The V gene's germline CDR1 is SGHDT and CDR2 YYEEEE. The V segment lost 2 bases and the J segment 5 bases; nucleotides outside the gene matches: 10. CDR3 sequence (DNA): TGTGCCAGCAGCTTTTACCGGGACAGGGTCGGTACTGAAGCTTTCTTT. Protein: CASSFYRDRVGTEAFF. Full variable domain (missing parts from reference TRBV5-6 and TRBJ1-1): DAGVTQSPTHLIKTRGQQVTLRCSPKSGHDTVSWYQQALGQGPQFIFQYYEEEERQRGNFPDRFSGHQFPNYSSELNVNALLLGDSALYLCASSFYRDRVGTEAFFGQGTRLTVV.

The chain combines TRBV6-5 with TRBJ1-2, with TRBD1 matching 9 bases. CDR1 and CDR2 (germline): MNHEY, SVGAGI. This CDR3 has 15 residues. J gave up 4 bases and V 6 bases, and 9 bases lay outside the gene matches. The DNA for the CDR3 is TGTGCCAGCAGACCTACAGGGGGCGCGGTCTATGGCTACACCTTC. Its translation: CASRPTGGAVYGYTF.

The chain carries TRBV18 and TRBJ1-2, with 7 bases fitting TRBD1. The CDR3 runs 12 residues. The germline gives CDR1 KGHSH, CDR2 LQKENI. V shed 3 bases, J shed 7 bases, and the junction held 2 bases outside the gene matches. The CDR3 coding sequence is TGTGCCAGCTCACCGGGACAGTTTGGCTACACCTTC. It encodes CASSPGQFGYTF. The whole variable domain, remainder taken from reference TRBV18 and TRBJ1-2, is NAGVMQNPRHLVRRRGQEARLRCSPMKGHSHVYWYRQLPEEGLKFMVYLQKENIIDESGMPKERFSAEFPKEGPSILRIQQVVRGDSAAYFCASSPGQFGYTFGSGTRLTVV.

The J gene is TRBJ1-2, the V gene TRBV7-9; no firm D call. The V and J ends lost 5 bases and 2 bases respectively, with 12 bases between them. Germline V CDR1 and CDR2: SEHNR, FQNEAQ (reference sequence). The CDR3 is 14 residues long. Here the CDR3 DNA reads TGTGCCAGCAGCCCTAACACCGAGAACTATGGCTACACCTTC. This encodes CASSPNTENYGYTF.

This clone has more than one count but fewer than ten. J is TRBJ1-5 and V is TRBV3-1 (or the pseudogene TRBV3-2); 7 bases line up with TRBD1. The V gene end was trimmed by 1 base and the J gene end by 1 base; junction bases not matched to a gene: 4. This CDR3 is built from 16 residues. Germline V gene data show CDR1 as LGHDT and CDR2 as YNNKEL (reference sequence). The CDR3 protein is CASSQGGGQSNQPQHF. CDR3 coding DNA: TGTGCCAGCAGCCAAGGGGGGGGACAGAGCAATCAGCCCCAGCATTTT.

This chain links TRBV7-9 with TRBJ1-6, with 7 bases aligning to TRBD1. Trimming at V came to 5 bases and at J to 7 bases, leaving 8 bases not matched to a gene. The V gene's germline CDR1 is SEHNR and CDR2 FQNEAQ (reference sequence). This CDR3 region has 15 residues. The CDR3 nucleotides are TGTGCCAGCAGCCCACATCCGGACAGGAATTCACCCCTCCACTTT. Protein: CASSPHPDRNSPLHF.

The chain couples TRBV24-1 to TRBJ1-2; D is uncertain. The V and J ends lost 4 bases and 5 bases respectively, with 13 bases between them. This CDR3 contains 14 residues. Per the germline V gene, CDR1 is KGHDR and CDR2 is SFDVKD. In DNA, the CDR3 is TGTGCCACCAGTGACCCGGGCAGGTCTTATGGCTACACCTTC. Amino acids: CATSDPGRSYGYTF.

The chain combines TRBV6-5 with TRBJ1-1; unclear D gene. This CDR3 region has 14 residues. V lost 8 bases, J lost 7 bases, and 20 bases lay in between. Germline V CDR1 and CDR2: MNHEY, SVGAGI. CDR3 bases: TGTGCCAGCCTCTCTTCGATTAGGGCAGATGAAGCTTTCTTT. Encoded protein: CASLSSIRADEAFF.

The DNA for the CDR3 is TGTGCCACCAGTACAAGAGTAACTAATGAAAAACTGTTTTTT. This encodes CATSTRVTNEKLFF. V and J are TRBV15 and TRBJ1-4; D is unresolved. This CDR3 spans 14 amino acids. V was trimmed by 6 bases and J by 1 base, leaving 9 bases between them. Germline V lookup: CDR1 LNHNV, CDR2 YYDKDF (reference sequence).